Listed below are T cell receptor beta chains from one sample, sequenced in a study of T cells after somatic rescue of genetic block. Profiled with immunoSEQ multiplex PCR; TCRdb holds only in-frame clones, not every one. The sample has roughly 120,000 clones; about 90% are singletons. Sequenced material: peripheral blood mononuclear cells (PBMCs). These receptor sequences come from a woman between 18 and 29 years old. The CDR3 runs from the conserved cysteine through the conserved F or W. Each record gives: clone size, V gene, J gene, CDR3 protein. The listing skips clone size in some rows; elsewhere it reads once, few, many or a size class.

few,TRBV30,TRBJ2-1,CAWSAPLPLHRANEQFF
NA,TRBV7-9,TRBJ1-4,CASSQDRANEKLFF
NA,TRBV5-1,TRBJ2-6,CASSLEGGVGGNVLTF
NA,TRBV9,TRBJ2-7,CASSVGRAEQYF
NA,TRBV7-3,TRBJ1-6,CASSPTGYNSPLHF
NA,TRBV7-2,TRBJ2-3,CASSRGRGMSDTQYF
NA,TRBV7-3,TRBJ2-1,CASSSGGGPGYEQFF
NA,TRBV11-2,TRBJ2-5,CASSPPTRGGETQYF
NA,TRBV4-2,TRBJ2-1,CASSQVPGLAGGSSYNEQFF
once,TRBV10-3,TRBJ2-5,CATLRSINEETQYF
NA,TRBV19,TRBJ2-7,CASSIDSHGYEQYF
NA,TRBV7-3,TRBJ1-1,CASSSTVNTEAFF
once,TRBV7-2,TRBJ2-1,CASSPEGVSWQFF
NA,TRBV7-6,TRBJ1-5,CASSLDIERDRGNQPQHF
few,TRBV4-2,TRBJ2-2,CASSQPRVTGELFF
NA,TRBV5-1,TRBJ2-1,CASSLGQGPYNEQFF
once,TRBV7-2,TRBJ2-2,CASSSGVTGELFF
NA,TRBV11-3,TRBJ1-2,CASSGQGGSYGYTF
NA,TRBV2,TRBJ1-5,CASRRSDSNQPQHF
NA,TRBV15,TRBJ1-2,CATSPDSWGYGYTF
NA,TRBV19,TRBJ1-1,CATFRRGRNTEAFF
NA,TRBV5-6,TRBJ2-3,CASLGAADTQYF
NA,TRBV4-1,TRBJ2-4,CASSQEGLLAGAVAKNIQYF
NA,TRBV7-3,TRBJ1-6,CASSLFGQGDNSPLHF
NA,TRBV19,TRBJ1-3,CASSFSGGSFLGNTIYF
NA,TRBV5-1,TRBJ1-2,CASSLGGTSNYGYTF
NA,TRBV6-6,TRBJ1-5,CASRHRGANQPQHF
NA,TRBV5-1,TRBJ2-1,CASSYRAEQFF
once,TRBV6-6,TRBJ1-3,CASSYRPDYGNTIYF
NA,TRBV30,TRBJ1-2,CAWSVRFYYGYTF
NA,TRBV15,TRBJ2-1,CATSRDLNNEQFF
NA,TRBV14,TRBJ1-1,CASSQDHFPGGNTEAFF
NA,TRBV4-1,TRBJ1-1,CASSQTAANTEAFF
NA,TRBV7-8,TRBJ1-2,CASSEQATNYGYTF
NA,TRBV6-5,TRBJ1-1,CASSGTAGNTEAFF
NA,TRBV30,TRBJ2-5,CAWSGDLGETQYF
NA,TRBV11-3,TRBJ1-5,CASSERGGNQPQHF
few,TRBV30,TRBJ2-2,CAWSTGTANTGELFF
NA,TRBV6-5,TRBJ2-5,CASSYDAGGQETQYF
NA,TRBV19,TRBJ1-2,CASKMDSSDYGYTF
NA,TRBV5-4,TRBJ1-3,CASSLQGSGNTIYF
NA,TRBV15,TRBJ1-6,CATSTRSYNSPLHF
NA,TRBV6-5,TRBJ2-1,CASSLQPGQFTEQFF
NA,TRBV11-2,TRBJ2-7,CASSQAQGYEQYF
NA,TRBV6-5,TRBJ2-1,CASSFSRGGNEQFF
NA,TRBV23-1,TRBJ2-2,CASSQPRVRNTGELFF
NA,TRBV30,TRBJ1-2,CAWSVQGFCTF
NA,TRBV30,TRBJ1-1,CAWSVPEQMGTEAFF
NA,TRBV4-3,TRBJ1-1,CASTQKLGHANTEAFF
NA,TRBV6-1,TRBJ1-5,CASSHAARNQPQHF
once,TRBV4-3,TRBJ1-2,CASSPDRRENYGYTF
once,TRBV2,TRBJ2-1,CASSGYNEQFF
few,TRBV5-1,TRBJ1-1,CASRDRQTEAFF
NA,TRBV2,TRBJ2-3,CASSEWSGGATDTQYF
NA,TRBV20-1,TRBJ1-1,CSARDQAEAFF
NA,TRBV4-1,TRBJ2-7,CASSQDSQGVPYEQYF
once,TRBV9,TRBJ2-5,CASSVLSGGPVQETQYF